Listed here is a single T cell receptor (beta chain). The entry originates in a study of technical replicates of blood from a handful of donors. TCRdb's table, derived via immunoSEQ multiplex PCR, lists solely in-frame clones and lacks some. The table records more than 70,000 clones, approximately 97% of them present only once. The V gene end was trimmed by 6 bases and the J gene end by 4 bases; junction bases not matched to a gene: 5. The CDR3 totals 13 residues. The germline CDR1 and CDR2 sequences are MNHEY and SMNVEV (reference sequence). This chain uses TRBV27 with TRBJ2-5, with 7 bases aligning to TRBD1. The specimen sequenced was T cells isolated from PBMCs. This TCR was sampled from a human donor in good health. The CDR3 region has the DNA TGTGCCAGCAGGCGGTACAGGGGAGAGACCCAGTACTTC. Translating it yields CASRRYRGETQYF.